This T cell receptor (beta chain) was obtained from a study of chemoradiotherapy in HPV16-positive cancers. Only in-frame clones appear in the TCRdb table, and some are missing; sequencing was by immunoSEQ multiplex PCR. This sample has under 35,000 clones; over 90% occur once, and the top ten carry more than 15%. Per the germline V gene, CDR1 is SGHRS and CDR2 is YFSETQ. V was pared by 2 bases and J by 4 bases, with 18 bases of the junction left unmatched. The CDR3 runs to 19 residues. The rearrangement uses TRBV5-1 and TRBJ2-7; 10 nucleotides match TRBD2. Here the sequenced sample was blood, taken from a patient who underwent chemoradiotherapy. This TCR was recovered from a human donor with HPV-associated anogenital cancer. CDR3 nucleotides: TGCGCCAGCAGCTTCCGACTGGCTAGCGGGGGCCCCAACTATTACGAGCAGTACTTC. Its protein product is CASSFRLASGGPNYYEQYF.